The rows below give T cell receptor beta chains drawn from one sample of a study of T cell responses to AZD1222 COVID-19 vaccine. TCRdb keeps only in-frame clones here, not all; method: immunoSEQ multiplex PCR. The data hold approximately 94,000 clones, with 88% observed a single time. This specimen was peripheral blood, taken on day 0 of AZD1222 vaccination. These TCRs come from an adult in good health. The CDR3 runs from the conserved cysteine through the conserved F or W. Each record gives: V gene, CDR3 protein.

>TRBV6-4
CASSATGDGTGELFF
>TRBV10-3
CAISETDRGPNNEQFF
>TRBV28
CASSLEYWTGTGELFF
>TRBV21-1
CASSNSTEAFF
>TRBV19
CASSFLRQVEAFF
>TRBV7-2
CASSLAARGRDGGGYTF
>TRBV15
CATSRGGFYEQYF
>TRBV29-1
CSVLGGQGMGYTF
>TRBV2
CASRQRQGLQLSGANVLTF
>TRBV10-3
CAISEGLAGGPATGELFF
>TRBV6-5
CASSNRVKGTGELFF
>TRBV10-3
CAIGADSTTNYGYTF
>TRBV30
CAWTRTLDGELFF
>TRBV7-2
CASSLNLVYEQFF
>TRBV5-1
CASSFNAVYNEQFF
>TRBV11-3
CASSLEGGSYEQYF
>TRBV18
CASSPETARYNEQFF
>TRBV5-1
CASSHGTGLAYGYTF
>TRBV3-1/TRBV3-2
CASSLGSYEQYF
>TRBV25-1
CASKRAGEETGELFF
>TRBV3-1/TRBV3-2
CASSQRGAHTGELFF
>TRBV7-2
CASSFRGSEQYF
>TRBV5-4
CASSLMGAGHYEQYF
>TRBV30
CAWSPPGQGTQPQHF
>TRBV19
CASSISLSGGYGYTF
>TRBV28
CASSYPRQGSTEAFF
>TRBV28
CASRPGGSGNTIYF
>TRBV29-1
CSVAPAGTGEQFF
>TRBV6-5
CASRPAQGNTEAFF
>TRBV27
CASSSSGAPSYEQYF
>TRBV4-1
CASSQTTAYEQYF
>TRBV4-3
CASSQLTLAPYNEQFF
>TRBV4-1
CASSQETLAGGLDTQYF
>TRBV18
CASSQGVQETQYF
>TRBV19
CASSFTGTNGYTF
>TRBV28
CASSSWLPLTF
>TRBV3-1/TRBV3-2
CASRKGGTLYSYNEQFF
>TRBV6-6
CASGPRLNYEQYF
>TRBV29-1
CSGSRDLIYNEQFF
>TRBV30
CAWNLAGGRETQYF
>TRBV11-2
CASSSLQGKGYTF
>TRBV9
CASSVKGRDEKLFF
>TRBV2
CARTGFGNSPLHF
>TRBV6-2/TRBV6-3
CASSSRLAGGAYEQYF
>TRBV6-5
CASSYVGTVWYEQYF
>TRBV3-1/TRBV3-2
CASSQRDEGNEQFF
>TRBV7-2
CASSLDTQYF
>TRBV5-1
CASSYGLAGTGTDTQYF
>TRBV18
CASSPPRSILGNEQFF
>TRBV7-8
CASSLDTMVPNGYTF
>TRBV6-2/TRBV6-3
CASSPVRRMNTEAFF
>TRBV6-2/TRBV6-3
CASSYSTSGAKNIQYF
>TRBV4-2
CASSSPGQSYEQYF
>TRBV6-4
CASSDGQEFGGPLYEQYF
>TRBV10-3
CAISESSAGSNYGYTF